These T cell receptor beta chains were read from a single sample in a study of shared clonotypes between healthy human individuals. The method was immunoSEQ multiplex PCR; TCRdb's version includes in-frame clones alone and lacks a portion of them. Of some 2,500,000 clones listed, roughly 93% were seen once; the top ten hold 0.36%. The sequencing input was naive CD4+ T cells from PBMCs. The source is a man aged 18 to 29 in good health. Some clones in this sample may be carry-over from other donors' samples. Both conserved end residues are part of each CDR3. A D gene is named only where the DNA matches it firmly. Clone size is not always given. Where it is, it says once, few, many or a class for expanded clones.

clone size | J gene | D gene | V gene | CDR3 protein | CDR3 DNA
. | TRBJ1-4 | . | TRBV18 | CASSPNIPTNEKLFF | TGTGCCAGCTCGCCCAACATCCCAACTAATGAAAAACTGTTTTTT
. | TRBJ2-5 | . | TRBV7-3 | CASSLVGETQYF | TGTGCCAGCAGCTTAGTTGGCGAGACCCAGTACTTC
. | TRBJ2-1 | TRBD2 | TRBV29-1 | CSGRTRLAGDYNEQFF | TGCAGCGGGCGAACAAGACTAGCGGGAGACTACAATGAGCAGTTCTTC
. | TRBJ1-2 | . | TRBV29-1 | CSTTILGGYTF | TGCAGCACGACAATACTGGGCGGCTACACCTTC
. | TRBJ2-7 | . | TRBV7-2 | CASSLGGIDYEQYF | TGTGCCAGCAGCTTAGGCGGGATTGACTACGAGCAGTACTTC
once | TRBJ2-3 | TRBD2 | TRBV5-1 | CASSPGVASGGPYTDTQYF | TGCGCCAGCAGCCCTGGAGTCGCTAGCGGGGGCCCCTACACAGATACGCAGTATTTT
once | TRBJ2-5 | . | TRBV7-9 | CASSLASWADETQYF | TGTGCCAGCAGCTTAGCTTCCTGGGCCGACGAGACCCAGTACTTC
. | TRBJ2-1 | TRBD2 | TRBV28 | CASSPSGRGYNEQFF | TGTGCCAGCAGTCCTAGCGGGAGAGGGTACAATGAGCAGTTCTTC
. | TRBJ1-1 | TRBD1 | TRBV10-3 | CAITKTGDTEAFF | TGTGCCATCACTAAAACAGGGGACACTGAAGCTTTCTTT
. | TRBJ2-5 | . | TRBV6-1 | CASSAPGETQYF | TGTGCCAGCAGTGCTCCAGGGGAGACCCAGTACTTC
. | TRBJ2-3 | . | TRBV30 | CAWTHGGAKGLTDTQYF | TGTGCCTGGACCCACGGCGGGGCTAAAGGGTTGACAGATACGCAGTATTTT
. | TRBJ2-5 | TRBD2 | TRBV11-2 | CASMLAGAETQYF | TGTGCCAGCATGCTAGCGGGAGCAGAGACCCAGTACTTC
. | TRBJ2-7 | . | TRBV6-6 | CASSYSATSYEQYF | TGTGCCAGCAGTTACTCGGCAACTTCCTACGAGCAGTACTTC
. | TRBJ1-6 | . | TRBV6-1 | CASSEGVRDSPLHF | TGTGCCAGCAGTGAAGGGGTTCGGGATTCACCCCTCCACTTT
. | TRBJ2-7 | TRBD1 | TRBV18 | CATQDPGQGYEQYF | TGTGCCACCCAAGATCCGGGACAGGGTTACGAGCAGTACTTC
few | TRBJ1-1 | . | TRBV27 | CASSFWGNTEAFF | TGTGCCAGCAGTTTTTGGGGGAACACTGAAGCTTTCTTT
. | TRBJ1-2 | TRBD1 | TRBV4-2 | CASSQGGQGFYGYTF | TGTGCCAGCAGCCAAGGGGGACAGGGTTTCTATGGCTACACCTTC
. | TRBJ1-3 | TRBD1 | TRBV7-2 | CASSARQGAYTIYF | TGTGCCAGCAGCGCCCGACAGGGGGCGTACACCATATATTTT
. | TRBJ2-1 | TRBD2 | TRBV28 | CASRTSGRPNANEQFF | TGTGCCAGCAGGACTAGCGGGAGACCGAATGCCAATGAGCAGTTCTTC
once | TRBJ2-7 | . | TRBV5-1 | CASSPATYYEQYF | TGCGCCAGCAGTCCGGCAACCTACTACGAGCAGTACTTC
. | TRBJ2-5 | . | TRBV7-9 | CASSPPTAQGTQETQYF | TGTGCCAGCAGCCCGCCAACAGCCCAGGGGACCCAAGAGACCCAGTACTTC
. | TRBJ2-1 | . | TRBV6-4 | CASSDSTGGMRANEQFF | TGTGCCAGCAGTGACTCGACTGGGGGAATGAGGGCCAATGAGCAGTTCTTC
. | TRBJ2-6 | . | TRBV18 | CASSPRGPSGANVLTF | TGTGCCAGCTCACCAAGGGGCCCCTCTGGGGCCAACGTCCTGACTTTC
. | TRBJ1-2 | . | TRBV7-9 | CASSLDSRNYGYTF | TGTGCCAGCAGCTTAGACTCAAGGAACTATGGCTACACCTTC
. | TRBJ2-7 | TRBD2 | TRBV7-2 | CASSIPTSGTYEQYF | TGTGCCAGCAGCATTCCGACTAGCGGAACCTACGAGCAGTACTTC
. | TRBJ2-3 | TRBD2 | TRBV29-1 | CSVVVLAGDSGDTQYF | TGCAGCGTTGTTGTCCTAGCGGGAGATTCAGGGGATACGCAGTATTTT
. | TRBJ2-1 | TRBD2 | TRBV27 | CASSSGLRSGSVYNEQFF | TGTGCCAGCAGCAGCGGACTTCGTAGCGGGAGCGTGTACAATGAGCAGTTCTTC
. | TRBJ2-3 | TRBD1 | TRBV29-1 | CSVEDGDRPTDTQYF | TGCAGCGTTGAAGACGGGGACAGGCCCACAGATACGCAGTATTTT
. | TRBJ2-1 | . | TRBV4-2 | CASSQPWGDYNEQFF | TGTGCCAGCAGCCAACCTTGGGGCGATTACAATGAGCAGTTCTTC
once | TRBJ2-1 | TRBD2 | TRBV5-1 | CASSSQDGRAGEQFF | TGCGCCAGCAGCTCGCAAGACGGGAGGGCGGGTGAGCAGTTCTTC
. | TRBJ2-7 | TRBD1 | TRBV6-1 | CASIIPGQGHYEQYF | TGTGCCAGCATCATCCCTGGACAGGGACACTACGAGCAGTACTTC
few | TRBJ1-3 | . | TRBV27 | CASSSYSGNTIYF | TGTGCCAGCAGTTCCTACTCTGGAAACACCATATATTTT
. | TRBJ2-3 | . | TRBV4-3 | CASSPGIGGGTDTQYF | TGCGCCAGCAGCCCGGGGATAGGGGGAGGCACAGATACGCAGTATTTT
. | TRBJ2-7 | . | TRBV7-8 | CASSPRTGRVYEQYF | TGTGCCAGCAGCCCCCGGACCGGGAGAGTCTACGAGCAGTACTTC
. | TRBJ1-5 | . | TRBV18 | CASSSTGGDQPQHF | TGTGCCAGCTCATCAACGGGTGGCGATCAGCCCCAGCATTTT
once | TRBJ2-1 | TRBD2 | TRBV5-1 | CASSLALAVSYNEQFF | TGCGCCAGCAGCTTGGCCCTAGCGGTCTCCTACAATGAGCAGTTCTTC
. | TRBJ2-1 | . | TRBV30 | CAWSRLAHNEQFF | TGTGCCTGGAGCCGTCTAGCGCACAATGAGCAGTTCTTC